Shown below are 10 T cell receptor beta chains from a single sample sequenced in a study of shared clonotypes between healthy human individuals. CD8 cells regarded as naive lacked CD45RO, were positively chosen for CCR7, and omitted terminally differentiated effector memory CD45RA+ cells. TCRdb's table, derived via immunoSEQ multiplex PCR, lists solely in-frame clones and lacks some. The table includes around 2.1 million clones, 85% to 95% detected once. The sequencing input was naive CD8+ T cells from PBMCs. The receptor source for this set is a man in his late teens or twenties in good health. Some clones in this sample may be carry-over from other donors' samples.

The chain recombines TRBV4-3 with TRBJ1-3; D possibly corresponds to TRBD1 (6 bases). The germline V and J ends were trimmed by 2 bases and 0 bases, with 8 bases remaining between them. The CDR3 length is 15 residues. In germline, CDR1 is LGHNA, CDR2 YSLEER. The CDR3 is CASSQRTASGNTIYF. The CDR3 DNA follows: TGCGCCAGCAGCCAAAGGACAGCCTCTGGAAACACCATATATTTT.

Comments on this clone: Additional DNA sequences in this sample encode the identical CDR3. The V call is TRBV27, the J call TRBJ2-7, with 7 nucleotides matching TRBD1. V was pared by 0 bases and J by 1 base, with 3 bases of the junction left unmatched. The CDR3 has 15 amino acids. CDR1 is MNHEY, CDR2 SMNVEV, per germline (reference sequence). DNA for the CDR3: TGTGCCAGCAGTTTATCAGGCAGGGGGTCCTACGAGCAGTACTTC. Translation gives CASSLSGRGSYEQYF.

V and J are TRBV13 and TRBJ1-1; 7 bases agree with TRBD1. Per the germline V gene, CDR1 is PRHDT and CDR2 is FYEKMQ (reference sequence). CDR3 size: 16 residues. Trimming removed 5 bases from V and 4 bases from J; junction bases left unmatched: 13. CDR3 bases: TGTGCCAGCAGCCCACAGGGGCCAGGGTGGGGCACTGAAGCTTTCTTT. This gives the protein CASSPQGPGWGTEAFF.

V and J are TRBV11-2 and TRBJ2-7; 7 bases fit TRBD2. The CDR3 is 14 amino acids. J lost 3 bases, V lost 2 bases, and 4 bases had no gene match. Per germline, CDR1 SGHAT and CDR2 FQNNGV. CDR3 region: CASSLFSSGYEQYF. DNA of the CDR3: TGTGCCAGCAGCTTATTTTCTAGCGGCTACGAGCAGTACTTC.

The CDR3 sequence is CASSAFPGLEYEQYF. CDR3 in DNA: TGTGCCAGCAGTGCATTCCCGGGACTGGAATACGAGCAGTACTTC. V is TRBV2 and J is TRBJ2-7; perhaps TRBD2 as D (6 bases). Trimming took off 4 bases at V and 4 bases at J, with 17 bases between the two ends. Germline lookup yields CDR1 SNHLY and CDR2 FYNNEI. The CDR3 loop spans 15 amino acids.

The V and J genes are TRBV11-2 and TRBJ1-1, with D possibly matching TRBD1 (5 bases). Germline V lookup: CDR1 SGHAT, CDR2 FQNNGV. The CDR3 contains 13 residues. V lost 3 bases and J 10 bases, leaving 15 bases between the germline ends. Written as DNA, the CDR3 is TGTGCCAGCAGCTTTTTGAGAGGTGGGGGAGCTTTCTTT. Amino acid sequence: CASSFLRGGGAFF.

The V call is TRBV7-8, the J call TRBJ2-3, with 7 bases fitting TRBD2. This CDR3 has 17 residues. From germline, CDR1 is SGHVS and CDR2 FQNEAQ. Trimming took 1 base from V and 6 from J; bases not matched to a gene: 13. CDR3 loop: CASSLDRLASAPDTQYF. For the CDR3, the DNA is TGTGCCAGCAGCTTAGATCGACTAGCCTCGGCCCCCGATACGCAGTATTTT.

The chain is built from TRBV4-2 and TRBJ2-3, with 8 bases aligning to TRBD2. The V and J ends lost 6 bases and 3 bases, in that order; junction bases with no gene match: 8. The V gene's germline CDR1 is LGHNA and CDR2 YNFKEQ. The CDR3 has 15 residues. CDR3 residues: CASSKAGEETDTQYF. DNA for the CDR3: TGTGCCAGCAGTAAAGCGGGAGAGGAGACAGATACGCAGTATTTT.

The gene calls are TRBV4-3 and TRBJ2-3; 10 nucleotides align to TRBD2. CDR1 is LGHNA and CDR2 is YSLEER in the germline V gene. With V trimmed by 4 bases and J by 6 bases, 10 bases remained unmatched. The CDR3 totals 16 residues. CDR3: CASSLAPSGSLDTQYF. CDR3 in DNA: TGCGCCAGCAGCCTCGCCCCTAGCGGGAGTTTGGATACGCAGTATTTT.

This chain links TRBV5-4 with TRBJ2-7; D is perhaps TRBD2 (6 bases). From germline, CDR1 is SGHNT and CDR2 YYREEE (reference sequence). This CDR3 spans 12 amino acids. V was trimmed by 6 bases and J by 5 bases, leaving 12 bases between them. CDR3 DNA: TGTGCCAGCACCATCGGGGGTCACGAGCAGTACTTC. It is translated as CASTIGGHEQYF.